The 32 T cell receptor beta chains reported below all come from one sample, sequenced in a study of glioma-infiltrating T cells after dendritic cell vaccination. Clones were read by immunoSEQ multiplex PCR, and TCRdb kept only the in-frame ones, dropping some. Seen here are about 65,000 clones, about 89% observed once, and the top ten hold 11%. As for time point: after dendritic cell vaccination, including at tumor progression/relapse. The source was blood, collected after dendritic cell vaccination. The receptors derive from a human donor with glioblastoma.

This chain joins TRBV5-4 and TRBJ1-2, with D perhaps matching TRBD1 (5 bases). Trimming cost V 7 bases and J 8 bases, with 15 bases left between them. The CDR3 sequence is 12 residues long. Germline-derived CDR1 and CDR2 are SGHNT and YYREEE (reference sequence). This CDR3 is CASGLVGGGYTF. DNA of the CDR3: TGTGCCAGCGGCCTTGTGGGGGGGGGCTACACCTTC.

A remark on this clone: The junction does not match germline at one end; this may be a read error. CDR3 in DNA: TGCGCCAACAGCTCCCTGTGGGCGGGAGCCCCCGGGGAGCTGTTTTTT. Translation gives CANSSLWAGAPGELFF. The chain joins TRBV5-1 to TRBJ2-2; 7 bases align to TRBD2. Germline V gene data show CDR1 as SGHRS and CDR2 as YFSETQ. The CDR3 totals 16 residues.

The chain combines TRBV19 with TRBJ2-3, with 9 bases that match TRBD2. V lost 3 bases and J lost 3; bases outside the gene matches: 10. The CDR3 length is 17 residues. Germline CDR1 reads LNHDA; CDR2 reads SQIVND (reference sequence). CDR3 bases: TGTGCCAGTAGTATCAAGTCGCGGGGGGGCCAGACAGATACGCAGTATTTT. Residues: CASSIKSRGGQTDTQYF.

V usage is TRBV15 and J usage is TRBJ1-1; D is perhaps TRBD1 (6 bases). CDR1 is LNHNV, CDR2 YYDKDF, per germline (reference sequence). Trimming removed 1 base from V and 0 bases from J, with 9 bases in between. The CDR3 has 15 residues. CDR3: CATSRGGGMNTEAFF. The DNA for the CDR3 is TGTGCCACCAGCAGAGGAGGGGGAATGAACACTGAAGCTTTCTTT.

The chain has TRBV19 and TRBJ1-2; D remains unclear. Trimming removed 5 bases from V and 4 bases from J, with 11 bases in between. The CDR3 spans 13 residues. Germline CDR1 and CDR2: LNHDA and SQIVND (reference sequence). The DNA of the CDR3 is TGTGCCAGTAGTCATCCCAGTTTCTATGGCTACACCTTC. Translated, it gives CASSHPSFYGYTF.

The CDR3 protein is CASQREGISYEQYF. CDR3 nucleotide sequence: TGTGCCAGCCAGCGGGAGGGAATTTCCTACGAGCAGTACTTC. The chain employs TRBV6-1 and TRBJ2-7, with 10 bases aligning to TRBD2. Germline V gene data show CDR1 as MNHNS and CDR2 as SASEGT. The V and J ends lost 8 bases and 1 base, in that order; junction bases with no gene match: 5. There are 14 residues in the CDR3.

The chain combines TRBV13 with TRBJ1-2; 9 bases match TRBD1. CDR3 length equals 16 residues. The V gene end was trimmed by 3 bases and the J gene end by 4 bases; junction bases not matched to a gene: 9. Germline V gene data show CDR1 as PRHDT and CDR2 as FYEKMQ (reference sequence). CDR3 amino acids: CASSFPTGGVSYGYTF. CDR3 coding DNA: TGTGCCAGCAGCTTTCCTACAGGGGGCGTCAGCTATGGCTACACCTTC.

The chain has TRBV30 and TRBJ1-5; TRBD1 agrees at 7 bases. The J segment lost 4 bases and the V segment lost 1 base, leaving 4 bases of the junction unmatched. This CDR3 contains 14 residues. Germline values: CDR1 GTSNPN, CDR2 SVGIG (reference sequence). As DNA, the CDR3 is TGTGCCTGGAGTGCTGGGACAGTTAATCAGCCCCAGCATTTT. Protein sequence: CAWSAGTVNQPQHF.

The chain recombines TRBV7-3 with TRBJ2-6; TRBD1 is a possible D gene (6 bases). Germline V gives CDR1 SGHTA, CDR2 FQGTGA. CDR3 length equals 15 residues. V dropped 5 bases and J dropped 4 bases, with 12 bases sitting between them. The CDR3 region is CASSEQGRGANVLTF. The DNA of the CDR3 is TGTGCCAGCAGCGAACAGGGAAGGGGGGCCAACGTCCTGACTTTC.

The rearrangement uses TRBV5-6 and TRBJ1-2; no firm D call. The germline V gene encodes CDR1 SGHDT and CDR2 YYEEEE. This CDR3 is 13 amino acids long. Trimming stripped 4 bases from V and 3 bases from J, with 10 bases between. The CDR3 DNA reads TGTGCCAGCAGCCTAAAGACACACTATGGCTACACCTTC. This translates into CASSLKTHYGYTF.

This chain connects TRBV6-5 to TRBJ1-4; unclear D gene. Trimming cost V 0 bases and J 8 bases, with 13 bases left between them. The CDR3 consists of 15 residues. Germline CDR1 is MNHEY and CDR2 is SVGAGI. In DNA form, the CDR3 reads TGTGCCAGCAGTTACTCTACGGGAGGTGGGGAAAAACTGTTTTTT. It is translated as CASSYSTGGGEKLFF.

The J gene is TRBJ2-7, the V gene TRBV6-4; the D is unclear. Germline lookup yields CDR1 MRHNA and CDR2 SNTAGT. CDR3 length equals 14 residues. V dropped 4 bases and J dropped 2 bases, with 12 bases sitting between them. CDR3 residues: CASSVVGGTYEQYF. CDR3 bases: TGTGCCAGCAGTGTCGTCGGCGGAACCTACGAGCAGTACTTC.

This chain uses TRBV11-3 with TRBJ2-1, with D perhaps TRBD2 (6 bases). Trimming stripped 3 bases from V and 2 bases from J, with 11 bases between. Germline V gene data show CDR1 as SGHNT and CDR2 as YENEEA. The CDR3 spans 15 residues. CDR3 in amino acids: CASSFRGDPYNEQFF. The CDR3 nucleotides are TGTGCCAGCAGCTTCCGCGGGGACCCCTACAATGAGCAGTTCTTC.

A few counts support this clone. The gene calls are TRBV13 and TRBJ1-1, with D perhaps TRBD1 (5 bases). Trimming cost V 2 bases and J 5 bases, with 15 bases left between them. Germline CDR1 PRHDT, CDR2 FYEKMQ (reference sequence). This CDR3 region has 15 residues. CDR3 DNA sequence: TGTGCCAGCAGCTTAAGGGCGGGGGTTGGAACTGAAGCTTTCTTT. Translated, it gives CASSLRAGVGTEAFF.

This clone was observed a few times. The chain recombines TRBV7-2 with TRBJ2-1, with D possibly being TRBD1 (6 bases). The CDR3 contains 16 residues. V was trimmed by 5 bases and J by 5 bases, leaving 19 bases between them. In germline, CDR1 is SGHTA, CDR2 FQGNSA. The CDR3 DNA is TGTGCCAGCAGCCGCGGTGCGCGGCAGGGGAACAATGAGCAGTTCTTC. This translates into CASSRGARQGNNEQFF.

This clone was counted only a few times. The chain couples TRBV9 to TRBJ2-3, with 9 bases aligning to TRBD2. The CDR3 runs 17 residues. J was trimmed by 0 bases and V by 4 bases; bases with no gene match: 9. Germline loops: CDR1 SGDLS, CDR2 YYNGEE. Here the CDR3 reads CASSSRLAETSTDTQYF. The CDR3 coding sequence is TGTGCCAGCAGCTCTCGACTAGCGGAAACTAGCACAGATACGCAGTATTTT.

This sequence joins TRBV7-2 and TRBJ1-1; no firm D call. The CDR3 consists of 14 residues. The germline V gene has CDR1 SGHTA and CDR2 FQGNSA. The V gene lost 0 bases and the J gene lost 5 bases, with 10 bases spanning the gap. For the CDR3, the DNA is TGTGCCAGCAGCTTAGCGGGCTTTGGGACTGAAGCTTTCTTT. It specifies CASSLAGFGTEAFF.

The CDR3 is CASSPGLAGVLGNEQYF. CDR3 DNA sequence: TGTGCCAGCAGCCCAGGACTAGCGGGAGTTCTGGGGAACGAGCAGTACTTC. V is TRBV7-8 and J is TRBJ2-7; the match to TRBD2 covers 13 bases. This CDR3 has 17 amino acids. V dropped 5 bases and J dropped 5; count of bases not matched to a gene: 12. Germline V lookup: CDR1 SGHVS, CDR2 FQNEAQ. Full variable domain (rest looked up from reference TRBV7-8 and TRBJ2-7): GAGVSQSPRYKVAKRGQDVALRCDPISGHVSLFWYQQALGQGPEFLTYFQNEAQLDKSGLPSDRFFAERPEGSVSTLKIQRTQQEDSAVYLCASSPGLAGVLGNEQYFGPGTRLTVT.

V gene TRBV7-2 combines with J gene TRBJ1-1; 7 bases line up with TRBD1. The CDR3 covers 14 residues. The V and J ends lost 5 bases and 5 bases, in that order; junction bases with no gene match: 8. Germline V gene lookup returns CDR1 SGHTA and CDR2 FQGNSA. In nucleotides, the CDR3 is TGTGCCAGCAGCCCGAGGGGGCGAGGGACTGAAGCTTTCTTT. Its translation: CASSPRGRGTEAFF.

The chain employs TRBV6-1 and TRBJ2-2, with TRBD1 matching over 8 bases. V shed 6 bases, J shed 7 bases, and the junction held 4 bases outside the gene matches. Germline V gene lookup returns CDR1 MNHNS and CDR2 SASEGT. The CDR3 covers 13 residues. DNA for the CDR3: TGTGCCAGCAGGCAGGGGGCAGTCGGGGAGCTGTTTTTT. Translated, it gives CASRQGAVGELFF.

This clone was counted once. Distinct nucleotide sequences in the sample also encode this CDR3. V and J are TRBV5-4 and TRBJ2-5; a possible D gene is TRBD2 (6 bases). This CDR3 is built from 13 residues. V was pared by 0 bases and J by 3 bases, with 6 bases between. CDR1 SGHNT and CDR2 YYREEE come from the germline V gene (reference sequence). The CDR3 region is CASSLGGEETQYF. CDR3 nucleotide sequence: TGTGCCAGCAGCTTGGGGGGGGAAGAGACCCAGTACTTC.

Sample share makes this clone medium-sized. The chain is built from TRBV2 and TRBJ2-7; D is ambiguous. The CDR3 consists of 15 residues. V was clipped by 6 bases and J by 2 bases, with 17 bases between them. Per the germline V gene, CDR1 is SNHLY and CDR2 is FYNNEI. CDR3: CASRPGSLGPYEQYF. The CDR3 DNA reads TGTGCCAGCAGGCCCGGGTCCCTTGGTCCCTACGAGCAGTACTTC.

The J gene is TRBJ2-1, the V gene TRBV29-1, with TRBD2 matching 7 bases. Trimming cost V 0 bases and J 9 bases; bases outside gene matches: 8. The CDR3 consists of 14 residues. Germline CDR1 reads SQVTM; CDR2 reads ANQGSEA. The CDR3 DNA reads TGCAGCGTTGAAGATCAAGGACTAGGCAGTGAGCAGTTCTTC. Amino acids: CSVEDQGLGSEQFF.

This clone occurred once. The rearrangement joins TRBV27 to TRBJ1-1; D is undetermined. Trimming removed 4 bases at V and 3 bases at J, with 12 bases between. Germline V gene sequence: CDR1 MNHEY, CDR2 SMNVEV (reference sequence). This CDR3 comprises 14 residues. The CDR3 DNA is TGTGCCAGCAGTTCTAATCGAGTACACACTGAAGCTTTCTTT. It codes for CASSSNRVHTEAFF.

The count of this clone is one. The genes are TRBV4-1 and TRBJ1-4; D remains unclear. CDR3 length equals 12 residues. V was trimmed by 4 bases and J by 5 bases, leaving 5 bases between them. Looked up from germline, CDR1 is MGHRA and CDR2 is YSYEKL. The CDR3 bases are TGCGCCAGCAGCCGACAAAATGAAAAACTGTTTTTT. Translation: CASSRQNEKLFF.

The chain carries TRBV7-2 and TRBJ1-5; TRBD1 is a possible D gene (5 bases). Trimming removed 1 base from V and 5 bases from J, with 12 bases in between. Germline V CDR1 and CDR2: SGHTA, FQGNSA. The CDR3 totals 15 residues. The CDR3 reads CASSLDRGTHQPQHF. The DNA for the CDR3 is TGTGCCAGCAGCTTAGATAGGGGTACGCATCAGCCCCAGCATTTT.

In its sample, this clone was seen once. The genes are TRBV7-2 and TRBJ2-7, with 7 bases identical to TRBD1. V gave up 5 bases and J gave up 3 bases; unmatched junction bases: 10. Germline V gene sequence: CDR1 SGHTA, CDR2 FQGNSA. The CDR3 has 15 amino acids. This CDR3 is CASSRIRDSLYEQYF. CDR3 DNA: TGTGCCAGCAGCCGTATCCGGGACAGCCTCTACGAGCAGTACTTC.

This sequence joins TRBV11-2 and TRBJ1-1; TRBD1 agrees at 8 bases. The germline V gene has CDR1 SGHAT and CDR2 FQNNGV. The CDR3 is 15 residues long. Unmatched junction bases numbered 9, after V lost 2 bases and J lost 7 bases. This chain's CDR3 is CASSLTPGTGLEAFF. CDR3 nucleotide sequence: TGTGCCAGCAGCTTAACACCCGGGACAGGACTTGAAGCTTTCTTT.

The chain uses TRBV29-1 and TRBJ1-5, with 8 nucleotides matching TRBD1. Germline CDR1 and CDR2: SQVTM and ANQGSEA. The length of the CDR3 is 13 residues. V shed 5 bases, J shed 5 bases, and the junction held 5 bases outside the gene matches. The CDR3 region has the DNA TGCAGCGTTCTGACAGGGGCCGATCAGCCCCAGCATTTT. It codes for CSVLTGADQPQHF.

The rearrangement joins TRBV6-1 to TRBJ1-4; D not resolved. The CDR3 is made up of 15 amino acids. V dropped 2 bases and J dropped 13 bases, with 20 bases sitting between them. Germline V lookup: CDR1 MNHNS, CDR2 SASEGT. Here the CDR3 reads CASSEFGKGGGRLFF. The CDR3 nucleotides are TGTGCCAGCAGTGAATTTGGGAAGGGAGGAGGGAGACTGTTTTTT.

V and J are TRBV5-6 and TRBJ2-7; TRBD1 matches at 8 bases. With V trimmed by 9 bases and J by 4 bases, 6 bases remained unmatched. CDR1 is SGHDT and CDR2 is YYEEEE in the germline V gene. The CDR3 spans 12 residues. The CDR3 coding sequence is TGTGCCACCCGACAGGGGAATTACGAGCAGTACTTC. Translation: CATRQGNYEQYF.

The gene calls are TRBV6-1 and TRBJ2-5, with 8 positions matching TRBD1. Germline assignment: CDR1 MNHNS and CDR2 SASEGT. This CDR3 has 14 residues. V lost 4 bases and J lost 5; bases outside the gene matches: 6. The CDR3 loop is CASSVDRGRETQYF. The CDR3 bases are TGTGCCAGCAGTGTTGACAGGGGTCGCGAGACCCAGTACTTC.